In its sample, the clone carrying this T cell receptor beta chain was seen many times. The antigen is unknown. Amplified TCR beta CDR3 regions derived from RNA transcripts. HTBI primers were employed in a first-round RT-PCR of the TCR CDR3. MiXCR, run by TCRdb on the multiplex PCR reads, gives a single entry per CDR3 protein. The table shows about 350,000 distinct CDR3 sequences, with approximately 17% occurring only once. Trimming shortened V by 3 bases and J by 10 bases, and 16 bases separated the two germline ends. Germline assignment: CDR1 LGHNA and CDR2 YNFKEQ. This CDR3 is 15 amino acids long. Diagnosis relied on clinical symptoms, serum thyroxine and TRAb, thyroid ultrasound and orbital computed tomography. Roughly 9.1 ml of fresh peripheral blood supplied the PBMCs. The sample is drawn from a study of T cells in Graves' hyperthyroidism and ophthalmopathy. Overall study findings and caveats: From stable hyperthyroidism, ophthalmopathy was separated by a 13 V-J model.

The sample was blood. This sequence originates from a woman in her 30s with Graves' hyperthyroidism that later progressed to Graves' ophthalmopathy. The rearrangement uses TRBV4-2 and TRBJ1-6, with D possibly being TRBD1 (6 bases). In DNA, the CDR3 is TGTGCCAGCAGCCAGGGGGAGCAGGGACACTCACCCCTCCACTTT. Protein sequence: CASSQGEQGHSPLHF.